This TCR beta chain comes out of a study of cytomegalovirus exposure and HLA in healthy donors. Study-wide findings and caveats: Associated with cytomegalovirus, according to the listing, were 164 TCR beta chains. Most observed TCR sequences were rare, whereas some public TCRs were detected in many donors. Earlier results showed most TCR beta V segments being productive about 90% or about 30% of the time.

This clone was observed a few times. Its antigen remains unknown. 60 Vbeta and 13 Jbeta primers were used in PCR. Sequencing was performed with immunoSEQ multiplex PCR; in TCRdb, only in-frame clones are kept and a portion is missing. Here the sample spans about 230,000 clones, more than 70% being singletons. The CDR3 has 14 residues. CDR1 is SGDLS and CDR2 is YYNGEE in the germline V gene. Trimming cost V 2 bases and J 8 bases; bases outside gene matches: 7. The chain carries TRBV9 and TRBJ2-5; 9 bases map to TRBD2. The receptor's source is a human donor in good health. Sequencing used PBMCs. CDR3 sequence reads: CASSVGREGITQYF. DNA of the CDR3: TGTGCCAGCAGCGTGGGGCGGGAGGGCATCACCCAGTACTTC.